The rows below give T cell receptor beta chains drawn from one sample of a study of beta chain features in type 1 diabetes. Generated by immunoSEQ multiplex PCR, the TCRdb table keeps only in-frame clones and is missing some. The table has approximately 340,000 clones, more than 13% seen once; the top ten hold approximately 0.02%. Sequencing was carried out using naive CD4+ T cells from blood. These receptors all stem from a woman aged 18-29 years in good health. Each CDR3 is given with its conserved first and last residue. The D gene is left open where the match is weak. Clone size is shown for a subset of rows, as once, few, many or a class of expanded clone.

cdr3_nt: TGTGCCAGCAGCTTTCAGCCGGCCCTAGCGGGAGGTTTGGGCACAGATACGCAGTATTTT
cdr3_aa: CASSFQPALAGGLGTDTQYF
cdr3_length: 20
v_call: TRBV7-3
clone_size: few
d_call: TRBD2
j_call: TRBJ2-3

cdr3_nt: TGCAGCGTTGAAATATGGGGCAGGCTGAGCTCCTACGAGCAGTACTTC
cdr3_aa: CSVEIWGRLSSYEQYF
cdr3_length: 16
v_call: TRBV29-1
clone_size: NA
d_call: NA
j_call: TRBJ2-7

cdr3_nt: TGTGCCTTACTGCCTCCTTGGCGGACTGAAGCTTTCTTT
cdr3_aa: CALLPPWRTEAFF
cdr3_length: 13
v_call: TRBV30
clone_size: once
d_call: NA
j_call: TRBJ1-1

cdr3_nt: TGTGCCATGGGGGGGACTAGCGGGAGATACAATGAGCAGTTCTTC
cdr3_aa: CAMGGTSGRYNEQFF
cdr3_length: 15
v_call: TRBV2
clone_size: NA
d_call: TRBD2
j_call: TRBJ2-1

cdr3_nt: TGTGCCAGCTCACCATATGGGGCCAACGTCCTGACTTTC
cdr3_aa: CASSPYGANVLTF
cdr3_length: 13
v_call: TRBV18
clone_size: NA
d_call: NA
j_call: TRBJ2-6

cdr3_nt: TGTGCCAGCAGTTTACCGACTAGCGGGGGCTCCGAGCAGTACTTC
cdr3_aa: CASSLPTSGGSEQYF
cdr3_length: 15
v_call: TRBV6-5
clone_size: NA
d_call: TRBD2
j_call: TRBJ2-7

cdr3_nt: TGTGCCAGCTCACGAGGTCAGGACTCGATCTACGAGCAGTACTTC
cdr3_aa: CASSRGQDSIYEQYF
cdr3_length: 15
v_call: TRBV18
clone_size: few
d_call: NA
j_call: TRBJ2-7

cdr3_nt: TGTGCCAGCAGTGAATGGGCTAGCGGGCGGGTTCCCCGAGAGACCCAGTACTTC
cdr3_aa: CASSEWASGRVPRETQYF
cdr3_length: 18
v_call: TRBV2
clone_size: NA
d_call: TRBD2
j_call: TRBJ2-5

cdr3_nt: TGTGCCAGCAGTCGCCCAGACAGGGGGAAGGCAGATACGCAGTATTTT
cdr3_aa: CASSRPDRGKADTQYF
cdr3_length: 16
v_call: TRBV28
clone_size: NA
d_call: TRBD1
j_call: TRBJ2-3

cdr3_nt: TGTGCCAGCAGTATGCGACGGGGGGTTATCACAGATACGCAGTATTTT
cdr3_aa: CASSMRRGVITDTQYF
cdr3_length: 16
v_call: TRBV25-1
clone_size: NA
d_call: TRBD2
j_call: TRBJ2-3

cdr3_nt: TGTGCCAGCAGTTACCCGACGGGTGGGAGTGAGCAGTTCTTC
cdr3_aa: CASSYPTGGSEQFF
cdr3_length: 14
v_call: TRBV6-5
clone_size: once
d_call: NA
j_call: TRBJ2-1